A single sample is the source of the 24 T cell receptor beta chains below, sequenced in a study of blood T cell repertoires in COVID-19 (dated by TCRdb to the early 2020s). The method behind the library was the immunoSEQ multiplex PCR assay. TCRdb retrieved this table from immuneACCESS and kept in-frame rearrangements only. Not all clones are present; in checked studies, unresolved V genes account for under half, and no reason is known for the remainder. The sample has 400,000 or so clones on record, approximately 85% of them singletons. The ten biggest clones cover around 2% of the sample. Sequences were obtained from PBMCs or T cells enriched from blood (not recorded which). The receptors originated from a woman aged 40-49 years with acute COVID-19.

V usage is TRBV5-4 and J usage is TRBJ1-4; D is possibly TRBD1 (5 bases). The CDR3 covers 14 residues. Germline CDR1 reads SGHNT; CDR2 reads YYREEE (reference sequence). Trimming removed 0 bases from V and 2 bases from J, with 5 bases in between. The CDR3 coding sequence is TGTGCCAGCAGCTTGGCAGGGACTAATGAAAAACTGTTTTTT. This codes for CASSLAGTNEKLFF. Drawing the rest from reference TRBV5-4 and TRBJ1-4, the complete variable domain is ETGVTQSPTHLIKTRGQQVTLRCSSQSGHNTVSWYQQALGQGPQFIFQYYREEENGRGNFPPRFSGLQFPNYSSELNVNALELDDSALYLCASSLAGTNEKLFFGSGTQLSVL.

The rearrangement uses TRBV5-1 and TRBJ2-5; 12 bases align to TRBD2. The CDR3 covers 17 residues. Trimming at V came to 0 bases and at J to 5 bases, leaving 8 bases not matched to a gene. The germline gives CDR1 SGHRS, CDR2 YFSETQ. CDR3 sequence: CASSLGRLAGDQETQYF. The DNA for the CDR3 is TGCGCCAGCAGCTTGGGACGACTAGCGGGGGATCAGGAGACCCAGTACTTC.

The genes are TRBV5-6 and TRBJ2-7; 9 bases fit TRBD1. This CDR3 has 12 residues. The J segment lost 4 bases and the V segment lost 4 bases, leaving 0 bases of the junction unmatched. Germline CDR1 SGHDT, CDR2 YYEEEE. The CDR3 nucleotides are TGTGCCAGCAGCGGGACAGGGTACGAGCAGTACTTC. This translates into CASSGTGYEQYF.

V gene TRBV4-2 combines with J gene TRBJ1-4; no clear D. The germline V gene encodes CDR1 LGHNA and CDR2 YNFKEQ. V dropped 5 bases and J dropped 3 bases, with 7 bases sitting between them. There are 13 residues in the CDR3. For the CDR3, the DNA is TGTGCCAGCAGCTATACGGCTAATGAAAAACTGTTTTTT. Amino acid sequence: CASSYTANEKLFF.

V and J are TRBV30 and TRBJ1-2, with a possible D match to TRBD1 (6 bases). The germline CDR1 and CDR2 sequences are GTSNPN and SVGIG (reference sequence). This CDR3 region has 17 residues. V shed 0 bases and J shed 2 bases, with 19 bases lying between them. The CDR3 loop reads CAWSVRRQGIPNYGYTF. The DNA for the CDR3 is TGTGCCTGGAGTGTACGACGGCAGGGGATCCCCAACTATGGCTACACCTTC.

This clone was counted a single time. The rearrangement joins TRBV5-1 to TRBJ2-1; TRBD2 might be the D (6 bases). The length of the CDR3 is 14 residues. Between the trimmed V and J ends, which lost 3 bases and 7 bases, there was a span of 14 bases. Germline V gene lookup returns CDR1 SGHRS and CDR2 YFSETQ. Here the CDR3 reads CASSSGVLGNEQFF. The CDR3 DNA reads as TGCGCCAGCAGCTCGGGGGTTTTGGGTAATGAGCAGTTCTTC.

This CDR3 is CASSLAVVVGTGELFF. CDR3 in DNA: TGTGCCAGCAGCTTAGCTGTGGTGGTCGGCACCGGGGAGCTGTTTTTT. This chain connects TRBV13 to TRBJ2-2, with D hard to call. Between the trimmed V and J ends, which lost 1 base and 4 bases, there was a span of 13 bases. Per the germline V gene, CDR1 is PRHDT and CDR2 is FYEKMQ (reference sequence). The CDR3 runs to 16 residues.

The V gene is TRBV6-2 or TRBV6-3, the J gene TRBJ2-5, with D perhaps matching TRBD2 (6 bases). The CDR3 spans 14 residues. V was clipped by 2 bases and J by 5 bases, with 12 bases between them. CDR1 MNHEY and CDR2 SVGEGT come from the germline V gene. CDR3 sequence: CASSYVGRRETQYF. For the CDR3, the DNA is TGTGCCAGCAGTTACGTGGGGAGGAGGGAGACCCAGTACTTC.

This clone was seen a single time. The gene calls are TRBV4-1 and TRBJ2-7; D gene ambiguous. CDR3 length: 13 amino acids. CDR1 MGHRA and CDR2 YSYEKL come from the germline V gene. V dropped 1 base and J dropped 4 bases, with 8 bases sitting between them. The CDR3, as DNA: TGCGCCAGCAGCCAAGGGGCGAGTTACGAGCAGTACTTC. This sequence encodes CASSQGASYEQYF.

This clone was detected a few times. Written as DNA, the CDR3 is TGTGCCAGCAGCGGATACAGGGGGTCCGGGGAGCTGTTTTTT. This gives the protein CASSGYRGSGELFF. The chain recombines TRBV5-4 with TRBJ2-2, with 8 positions matching TRBD1. This CDR3 comprises 14 residues. CDR1 and CDR2 from the germline V gene are SGHNT and YYREEE (reference sequence). Trimming took 4 bases from V and 6 from J; bases not matched to a gene: 5.

The chain joins TRBV7-9 to TRBJ2-1; 9 bases fit TRBD1. Germline assignment: CDR1 SEHNR and CDR2 FQNEAQ (reference sequence). There are 16 residues in the CDR3. V gave up 8 bases and J gave up 1 base; unmatched junction bases: 9. CDR3 sequence reads: CASVSTGGYSYNEQFF. The CDR3 coding sequence is TGTGCCAGCGTATCAACAGGGGGCTATTCCTACAATGAGCAGTTCTTC. The full variable domain, completed using reference TRBV7-9 and TRBJ2-1, is DTGVSQNPRHKITKRGQNVTFRCDPISEHNRLYWYRQTLGQGPEFLTYFQNEAQLEKSRLLSDRFSAERPKGSFSTLEIQRTEQGDSAMYLCASVSTGGYSYNEQFFGPGTRLTVL.

The rearrangement links TRBV5-8 to TRBJ2-5, with no clear D. This CDR3 contains 14 residues. Germline lookup yields CDR1 SGHTS and CDR2 YDEGEE. V was pared by 1 base and J by 7 bases, with 14 bases between. CDR3 DNA: TGTGCCAGCAGCTTGACGGAGCCTCTGGGGACCCAGTACTTC. Amino acid sequence: CASSLTEPLGTQYF.

This chain uses TRBV5-4 with TRBJ2-5; 11 positions agree with TRBD2. Germline CDR1 and CDR2: SGHNT and YYREEE (reference sequence). V gave up 0 bases and J gave up 4 bases; unmatched junction bases: 8. This CDR3 spans 17 amino acids. CDR3 loop: CASSLVSLAGGGETQYF. DNA of the CDR3: TGTGCCAGCAGCTTGGTGTCTCTAGCGGGGGGTGGAGAGACCCAGTACTTC.

The rearrangement uses TRBV7-2 and TRBJ1-5; D ambiguous. Trimming left V 1 base short and J 2 bases short, with 12 bases between. The CDR3 totals 16 residues. Per germline, CDR1 SGHTA and CDR2 FQGNSA. In DNA, the CDR3 is TGTGCCAGCAGCTTAGAGGTCCCGGCGGGCAATCAGCCCCAGCATTTT. Its protein is CASSLEVPAGNQPQHF. The full variable domain, its missing parts supplied by reference TRBV7-2 and TRBJ1-5, is GAGVSQSPSNKVTEKGKDVELRCDPISGHTALYWYRQSLGQGLEFLIYFQGNSAPDKSGLPSDRFSAERTGGSVSTLTIQRTQQEDSAVYLCASSLEVPAGNQPQHFGDGTRLSIL.

The genes are TRBV4-1 and TRBJ1-4, with no clear D. Germline lookup yields CDR1 MGHRA and CDR2 YSYEKL. The CDR3 consists of 13 residues. Trimming removed 5 bases from V and 5 bases from J, with 9 bases in between. In DNA form, the CDR3 reads TGCGCCAGCAGCGTTGTTTCAAATGAAAAACTGTTTTTT. Protein sequence: CASSVVSNEKLFF.

As DNA, the CDR3 is TGTGCCAGCTCACCCCCAGGCCTCACCCACGAGCAGTACTTC. It encodes CASSPPGLTHEQYF. V gene TRBV18 combines with J gene TRBJ2-7; D is uncertain. This CDR3 spans 14 amino acids. Germline lookup yields CDR1 KGHSH and CDR2 LQKENI. V was trimmed by 3 bases and J by 5 bases, leaving 14 bases between them.

The rearrangement joins TRBV18 to TRBJ2-7, with D perhaps matching TRBD1 (5 bases). The V and J ends lost 3 bases and 9 bases respectively, with 27 bases between them. Per germline, CDR1 KGHSH and CDR2 LQKENI. This CDR3 comprises 17 residues. The CDR3 reads CASSPQLGRAELSGQYF. DNA for the CDR3: TGTGCCAGCTCACCTCAACTCGGCAGGGCGGAACTTTCGGGGCAGTACTTC.

The J gene is TRBJ1-1, the V gene TRBV6-5; 9 bases agree with TRBD1. This CDR3 has 13 residues. V shed 0 bases, J shed 12 bases, and the junction held 5 bases outside the gene matches. Germline CDR1 MNHEY, CDR2 SVGAGI. The DNA for the CDR3 is TGTGCCAGCAGTTACTCGGGGGACAGGGAACCTTTCTTT. It translates to CASSYSGDREPFF.

The rearrangement joins TRBV6-5 to TRBJ2-1; D unclear. The V end was cut by 10 bases, the J end by 0 bases, with 10 bases between. The V gene's germline CDR1 is MNHEY and CDR2 SVGAGI. The CDR3 sequence is 13 residues long. CDR3 loop: CATSMNSYNEQFF. The CDR3 coding sequence is TGTGCCACCTCTATGAACTCCTACAATGAGCAGTTCTTC.

This rearrangement joins TRBV2 to TRBJ2-1; no clear D gene. V shed 5 bases and J shed 5 bases, with 10 bases lying between them. CDR1 and CDR2 from the germline V gene are SNHLY and FYNNEI. The CDR3 is made up of 13 amino acids. CDR3: CASSIDWNNEQFF. The CDR3, as DNA: TGTGCCAGCAGTATCGACTGGAACAATGAGCAGTTCTTC.

The chain uses TRBV7-6 and TRBJ2-2; 7 bases agree with TRBD2. Germline-derived CDR1 and CDR2 are SGHVS and FNYEAQ. V was pared by 4 bases and J by 7 bases, with 9 bases of the junction left unmatched. The CDR3 contains 15 residues. The CDR3 spells CASSSDGLVGGELFF. CDR3 nucleotides: TGTGCCAGCAGCTCAGATGGACTAGTTGGCGGGGAGCTGTTTTTT.

The chain recombines TRBV9 with TRBJ2-1; D is perhaps TRBD1 (6 bases). The CDR3 is 14 residues long. CDR1 and CDR2 from the germline V gene are SGDLS and YYNGEE. V was trimmed by 0 bases and J by 7 bases, leaving 11 bases between them. The CDR3 here is CASSVGRGRNEQFF. The CDR3 DNA is TGTGCCAGCAGCGTAGGCAGGGGCAGGAATGAGCAGTTCTTC.

V gene TRBV5-1 combines with J gene TRBJ1-2, with D possibly TRBD1 on 5 matching bases. V shed 0 bases and J shed 7 bases, with 13 bases lying between them. Germline CDR1 is SGHRS and CDR2 is YFSETQ. The CDR3 is made up of 14 amino acids. CDR3 in amino acids: CASSLAQSGPGYTF. The CDR3 bases are TGCGCCAGCAGCTTGGCACAGTCAGGGCCTGGCTACACCTTC. The variable domain in full, completed from reference TRBV5-1 and TRBJ1-2, reads KAGVTQTPRYLIKTRGQQVTLSCSPISGHRSVSWYQQTPGQGLQFLFEYFSETQRNKGNFPGRFSGRQFSNSRSEMNVSTLELGDSALYLCASSLAQSGPGYTFGSGTRLTVV.

V gene TRBV10-3 combines with J gene TRBJ1-1, with 7 bases lining up with TRBD1. Germline V gene data show CDR1 as ENHRY and CDR2 as SYGVKD. The CDR3 is 14 residues long. V was pared by 3 bases and J by 6 bases, with 7 bases of the junction left unmatched. The CDR3, as DNA: TGTGCCATCAGTGATTCCGACAGGGCCCCTGAAGCTTTCTTT. Its protein product is CAISDSDRAPEAFF.